A single sample gave rise to the 23 T cell receptor beta chains below, sequenced in a study of shared clonotypes between healthy human individuals. Method: immunoSEQ multiplex PCR; TCRdb's copy keeps in-frame clones and lacks some. The sample holds about 2.4 million clones, under 95% seen once. Material for sequencing was naive CD4+ T cells from PBMCs. Subset noted: CD45RA+ positively selected. Every receptor here comes from a man aged 18 to 30 in good health. Some clones in this sample may be carry-over from other donors' samples.

V usage is TRBV6-5 and J usage is TRBJ2-7; the D gene is possibly TRBD1 (5 bases). This CDR3 region has 13 residues. V was shortened by 2 bases and J by 3 bases, with 8 bases between the two germline ends. Germline V lookup: CDR1 MNHEY, CDR2 SVGAGI. The CDR3 DNA follows: TGTGCCAGCAGTTACCAGGGCTTCTACGAGCAGTACTTC. Residues: CASSYQGFYEQYF.

On this clone: Other DNA sequences in this specimen translate into the identical CDR3. The rearrangement uses TRBV27 and TRBJ2-5; the D gene is possibly TRBD1 (6 bases). The V gene's germline CDR1 is MNHEY and CDR2 SMNVEV (reference sequence). The length of the CDR3 is 13 residues. The germline V and J ends were trimmed by 2 bases and 7 bases, with 11 bases remaining between them. Here the CDR3 reads CASSLKGGRTQYF. CDR3 bases: TGTGCCAGCAGTTTAAAAGGGGGAAGGACCCAGTACTTC.

In its sample, this clone was seen once. At one end, the junction sequence differs from germline, possibly due to a read error. The rearrangement links TRBV29-1 to TRBJ1-2, with D maybe TRBD1 (6 bases). Per germline, CDR1 SQVTM and CDR2 ANQGSEA. The CDR3 runs to 11 residues. In nucleotides, the CDR3 is TGCAGCGTTGAAGAAGTCCCGGGGGCTAGCTTC. Translation gives CSVEEVPGASF.

The rearrangement links TRBV29-1 to TRBJ1-5; 7 nucleotides align to TRBD1. V was clipped by 6 bases and J by 7 bases; unmatched bases: 9. CDR3 length: 13 residues. Germline values: CDR1 SQVTM, CDR2 ANQGSEA. This chain's CDR3 is CSVNQGVGQPQHF. In nucleotides, the CDR3 is TGCAGCGTCAACCAGGGGGTAGGGCAGCCCCAGCATTTT. The full variable domain, its missing parts supplied by reference TRBV29-1 and TRBJ1-5, is SAVISQKPSRDICQRGTSLTIQCQVDSQVTMMFWYRQQPGQSLTLIATANQGSEATYESGFVIDKFPISRPNLTFSTLTVSNMSPEDSSIYLCSVNQGVGQPQHFGDGTRLSIL.

The J gene is TRBJ2-7, the V gene TRBV4-3; 10 bases are a match to TRBD2. CDR3 length: 21 amino acids. Per germline, CDR1 LGHNA and CDR2 YSLEER. Unmatched junction bases numbered 19, after V lost 0 bases and J lost 2 bases. CDR3 DNA: TGCGCCAGCAGCCAAGATCGGTGGCCTAGCGGGAGTGGCTTTAAGGCCTACGAGCAGTACTTC. As protein: CASSQDRWPSGSGFKAYEQYF.

The chain combines TRBV28 with TRBJ1-1, with D possibly being TRBD1 (5 bases). Trimming took 5 bases from V and 4 from J, leaving 23 bases between them. Per the germline V gene, CDR1 is MDHEN and CDR2 is SYDVKM. CDR3 length: 17 residues. CDR3 coding DNA: TGTGCCAGCAGTCCCCCGGGACCCGATTGGGCTGGCACTGAAGCTTTCTTT. Encoded protein: CASSPPGPDWAGTEAFF.

The chain uses TRBV18 and TRBJ1-3; D is uncertain. Trimming removed 5 bases from V and 2 bases from J, with 13 bases in between. The germline gives CDR1 KGHSH, CDR2 LQKENI. CDR3 length: 15 residues. CDR3 sequence: CASSIGRTPGNTIYF. CDR3 sequence (DNA): TGTGCCAGCTCAATTGGACGGACCCCTGGAAACACCATATATTTT.

This clone was detected once. The chain uses TRBV4-1 and TRBJ1-5, with a tentative D call TRBD1 (6 bases). This CDR3 region has 16 residues. The V gene's germline CDR1 is MGHRA and CDR2 YSYEKL. Trimming removed 3 bases at V and 4 bases at J, with 16 bases between. The CDR3 DNA reads as TGCGCCAGCAGCCATATCGCCGGGACACAAAATCAGCCCCAGCATTTT. This codes for CASSHIAGTQNQPQHF.

In this sample, this clone turned up once. At the DNA level, this CDR3 is encoded by other sequences in the same sample as well. This sequence joins TRBV5-1 and TRBJ2-1; no firm D call. CDR1 is SGHRS and CDR2 is YFSETQ in the germline V gene. This CDR3 is built from 13 residues. With 0 bases removed from V and 5 bases from J, the gap between germline ends came to 6 bases. The CDR3 is CASSLGPDNEQFF. In DNA, the CDR3 is TGCGCCAGCAGCTTGGGACCGGACAATGAGCAGTTCTTC.

The V call is TRBV28, the J call TRBJ1-4, with D tentatively TRBD1 (5 bases). CDR1 and CDR2 from the germline V gene are MDHEN and SYDVKM. The CDR3 has 19 amino acids. V lost 5 bases, J lost 2 bases, and 24 bases lay in between. CDR3 sequence (DNA): TGTGCCAGCAGTCCCCGCGCGGGTTCTTCGGGGCGCACTAATGAAAAACTGTTTTTT. It translates to CASSPRAGSSGRTNEKLFF.

V is TRBV11-3 and J is TRBJ2-7; D possibly matches TRBD1 or TRBD2 (5 bases each). The CDR3 covers 15 residues. V lost 3 bases and J lost 5, with 17 bases in between. The germline gives CDR1 SGHNT, CDR2 YENEEA. In nucleotides, the CDR3 is TGTGCCAGCAGCTTGGAAGGGACCCGAGCCGACGAGCAGTACTTC. It specifies CASSLEGTRADEQYF.

CDR3 protein: CASSALGTTSYEQYF. Written as DNA, the CDR3 is TGTGCCAGCAGTGCACTTGGGACTACGTCCTACGAGCAGTACTTC. The V gene is TRBV25-1, the J gene TRBJ2-7; TRBD2 matches 7 bases. After removal of 4 bases from V and 1 base from J, the junction contained 7 bases not matched to a gene. Germline V gives CDR1 MGHDK, CDR2 SYGVNS. The CDR3 covers 15 residues.

The V and J genes are TRBV9 and TRBJ2-1, with 7 bases identical to TRBD2. V was clipped by 6 bases and J by 3 bases; unmatched bases: 6. CDR1 and CDR2 (germline): SGDLS, YYNGEE. CDR3 length equals 14 residues. This chain's CDR3 is CASTNPGGYNEQFF. The CDR3 DNA is TGTGCCAGCACCAATCCGGGGGGCTACAATGAGCAGTTCTTC.

The chain employs TRBV7-2 and TRBJ2-7; D is unclear. V dropped 5 bases and J dropped 6 bases, with 23 bases sitting between them. Germline values: CDR1 SGHTA, CDR2 FQGNSA. There are 16 residues in the CDR3. CDR3 nucleotide sequence: TGTGCCAGCAGCCCAAGGTGGGCTTTGGGGTTGATCGAGCAGTACTTC. It yields the protein CASSPRWALGLIEQYF.

The CDR3 loop reads CASSPVAGPGTDTQYF. The CDR3 DNA sequence: TGTGCCAGCAGCCCCGTAGCGGGCCCCGGCACAGATACGCAGTATTTT. The genes are TRBV7-9 and TRBJ2-3; 7 bases are a match to TRBD2. Germline CDR1 and CDR2: SEHNR and FQNEAQ (reference sequence). The CDR3 has 16 residues. V was clipped by 5 bases and J by 1 base; unmatched bases: 9.

As concerns this clone: The same CDR3 can be traced to other DNA sequences in this sample. V usage is TRBV5-1 and J usage is TRBJ2-3; TRBD1 matches at 8 bases. CDR3 length equals 14 residues. Trimming cost V 4 bases and J 2 bases; bases outside gene matches: 3. Germline loops: CDR1 SGHRS, CDR2 YFSETQ. The DNA for the CDR3 is TGCGCCAGCAGCCCAGGGGGCTTCACAGATACGCAGTATTTT. Translating it yields CASSPGGFTDTQYF.

The rearrangement links TRBV27 to TRBJ1-1; a possible D gene is TRBD1 (6 bases). The CDR3 has 18 residues. The V gene lost 2 bases and the J gene lost 2 bases, with 21 bases spanning the gap. In germline, CDR1 is MNHEY, CDR2 SMNVEV (reference sequence). CDR3 sequence reads: CASSLDRIAIGRNTEAFF. The DNA for the CDR3 is TGTGCCAGCAGTTTAGACAGGATCGCAATCGGAAGAAACACTGAAGCTTTCTTT.

The chain couples TRBV21-1 to TRBJ1-1; the table's D gene call, TRBD1, was not cross checked with the DNA. TRBV21-1 represents a pseudogene. The CDR3 covers 14 residues. The CDR3 loop reads CASTFRGYSTEAFF. In DNA form, the CDR3 reads TGTGCCAGCACATTTAGGGGATACTCCACTGAAGCTTTCTTT.

The chain combines TRBV2 with TRBJ2-2; possible D gene TRBD1, 6 bases. Germline V gene lookup returns CDR1 SNHLY and CDR2 FYNNEI. The length of the CDR3 is 15 residues. Deletions cut 8 bases from V and 3 bases from J, with 16 bases between. CDR3 amino acids: CASRGGRGYTGELFF. The CDR3 DNA sequence: TGTGCCAGCCGAGGAGGCAGGGGTTACACCGGGGAGCTGTTTTTT. Full variable domain (rest looked up from reference TRBV2 and TRBJ2-2): EPEVTQTPSHQVTQMGQEVILRCVPISNHLYFYWYRQILGQKVEFLVSFYNNEISEKSEIFDDQFSVERPDGSNFTLKIRSTKLEDSAMYFCASRGGRGYTGELFFGEGSRLTVL.

The gene calls are TRBV18 and TRBJ2-7; perhaps TRBD1 as D (5 bases). The germline V gene encodes CDR1 KGHSH and CDR2 LQKENI. V lost 2 bases, J lost 5 bases, and 13 bases lay in between. The CDR3 is 14 amino acids. CDR3 region: CASSPESGFDEQYF. In DNA, the CDR3 is TGTGCCAGCTCACCAGAATCAGGGTTTGACGAGCAGTACTTC.

The gene calls are TRBV4-1 and TRBJ1-2, with 12 bases aligning to TRBD1. V shed 2 bases and J 3 bases; nucleotides not matched to a gene: 13. The CDR3 has 19 residues. CDR1 is MGHRA, CDR2 YSYEKL, per germline. The CDR3 nucleotides are TGCGCCAGCAGCCAACCCGGCCCCGGGACAGGGGGCGCAGACTATGGCTACACCTTC. This translates into CASSQPGPGTGGADYGYTF.

The chain employs TRBV18 and TRBJ2-1; 9 nucleotides match TRBD2. Trimming at V came to 2 bases and at J to 0 bases, leaving 2 bases not matched to a gene. The CDR3 consists of 16 residues. CDR1 is KGHSH, CDR2 LQKENI, per germline. The CDR3 DNA follows: TGTGCCAGCTCACCAATAGCGGGAGACTCCTACAATGAGCAGTTCTTC. It translates to CASSPIAGDSYNEQFF.

V gene TRBV29-1 combines with J gene TRBJ2-3; D gene ambiguous. Germline CDR1 and CDR2: SQVTM and ANQGSEA. The CDR3 totals 16 residues. V was shortened by 7 bases and J by 0 bases, with 20 bases between the two germline ends. This CDR3 is CSAAVPFSLSTDTQYF. The CDR3 DNA follows: TGCAGCGCCGCTGTCCCCTTTTCTCTGAGCACAGATACGCAGTATTTT.